This paragraph covers one T cell receptor beta chain sequence. The data were taken from a study of T cells after yellow fever vaccination. A universal primer site and UMIs were added as TCR cDNA was made by 5'RACE template switching. TCRdb reprocessed the 5' RACE reads via MiXCR and lists one record per CDR3 protein. This table has under 350,000 distinct CDR3 sequences, 4.1% appearing once. CDR1 is MNHEY and CDR2 is SMNVEV in the germline V gene (reference sequence). CDR3 size: 13 residues. Trimming left V 5 bases short and J 4 bases short, with 11 bases between. The rearrangement links TRBV27 to TRBJ1-2, with D perhaps TRBD1 (5 bases). This specimen was PBMCs, taken 5 days after the yellow fever booster vaccination. This TCR was recovered from a man between 18 and 29 years old who received the YFV17D yellow fever vaccine. CDR3 in DNA: TGTGCCAGCAGTCACGGGGGGGTCTATGGCTACACCTTC. It specifies CASSHGGVYGYTF.